This TCR beta chain is drawn from a study of blood T cell repertoires in COVID-19. Looking at the study overall: Nucleic acid was either cDNA or gDNA, and it came from T cells, B-cell-depleted T cells, or PBMCs.

CDR3 length: 17 residues. The germline CDR1 and CDR2 sequences are LGHNT and FRNRAP. Trimming removed 3 bases from V and 4 bases from J, with 16 bases in between. In the original workflow: Nucleated cell counts were estimated from reference gene primer amplification. Profiled with immunoSEQ multiplex PCR; TCRdb holds only in-frame clones, not every one. The V and J calls and clone size come from that table; D and trimming were worked out from the DNA. The table records more than 200,000 clones, about 80% of them present only once. Either two negative PCRs, clearance, or symptom resolution qualified Cohort 3 donors as recovered.

The sequence came from a man in his 60s who had recovered from COVID-19. The J gene is TRBJ2-6, the V gene TRBV12-5; D is unresolved. Sequencing was done on a sample of PBMCs or T cells enriched from blood (not recorded which). CDR3 coding DNA: TGTGCTAGTGGTTTTGACCTTGCCTTGGAGGGGGCCAACGTCCTGACTTTC. Translation gives CASGFDLALEGANVLTF. The full variable domain, rest sourced from reference TRBV12-5 and TRBJ2-6, is DARVTQTPRHKVTEMGQEVTMRCQPILGHNTVFWYRQTMMQGLELLAYFRNRAPLDDSGMPKDRFSAEMPDATLATLKIQPSEPRDSAVYFCASGFDLALEGANVLTFGAGSRLTVL.